Described below is a single T cell receptor beta chain sequence and its context. The data derive from a study of shared clonotypes between healthy human individuals. Only CD45RO-negative cells positively selected for CCR7 counted as naive CD8 cells, so terminally differentiated effector memory CD45RA+ cells were excluded. V lost 4 bases and J lost 2, with 14 bases in between. Per the germline V gene, CDR1 is PRHDT and CDR2 is FYEKMQ (reference sequence). The CDR3 sequence is 16 residues long. The assay was immunoSEQ multiplex PCR, and TCRdb's table has in-frame clones only and misses some. The table includes roughly 1,800,000 clones, 85% to 95% detected once.

The sequence derives from a man between 18 and 35 years old in good health. The chain employs TRBV13 and TRBJ1-4, with D unclear. The sequencing sample was made of naive CD8+ T cells sorted from blood. The CDR3 DNA reads as TGTGCCAGCAGCTCGACATATACTGCCACTAATGAAAAACTGTTTTTT. Its protein is CASSSTYTATNEKLFF.